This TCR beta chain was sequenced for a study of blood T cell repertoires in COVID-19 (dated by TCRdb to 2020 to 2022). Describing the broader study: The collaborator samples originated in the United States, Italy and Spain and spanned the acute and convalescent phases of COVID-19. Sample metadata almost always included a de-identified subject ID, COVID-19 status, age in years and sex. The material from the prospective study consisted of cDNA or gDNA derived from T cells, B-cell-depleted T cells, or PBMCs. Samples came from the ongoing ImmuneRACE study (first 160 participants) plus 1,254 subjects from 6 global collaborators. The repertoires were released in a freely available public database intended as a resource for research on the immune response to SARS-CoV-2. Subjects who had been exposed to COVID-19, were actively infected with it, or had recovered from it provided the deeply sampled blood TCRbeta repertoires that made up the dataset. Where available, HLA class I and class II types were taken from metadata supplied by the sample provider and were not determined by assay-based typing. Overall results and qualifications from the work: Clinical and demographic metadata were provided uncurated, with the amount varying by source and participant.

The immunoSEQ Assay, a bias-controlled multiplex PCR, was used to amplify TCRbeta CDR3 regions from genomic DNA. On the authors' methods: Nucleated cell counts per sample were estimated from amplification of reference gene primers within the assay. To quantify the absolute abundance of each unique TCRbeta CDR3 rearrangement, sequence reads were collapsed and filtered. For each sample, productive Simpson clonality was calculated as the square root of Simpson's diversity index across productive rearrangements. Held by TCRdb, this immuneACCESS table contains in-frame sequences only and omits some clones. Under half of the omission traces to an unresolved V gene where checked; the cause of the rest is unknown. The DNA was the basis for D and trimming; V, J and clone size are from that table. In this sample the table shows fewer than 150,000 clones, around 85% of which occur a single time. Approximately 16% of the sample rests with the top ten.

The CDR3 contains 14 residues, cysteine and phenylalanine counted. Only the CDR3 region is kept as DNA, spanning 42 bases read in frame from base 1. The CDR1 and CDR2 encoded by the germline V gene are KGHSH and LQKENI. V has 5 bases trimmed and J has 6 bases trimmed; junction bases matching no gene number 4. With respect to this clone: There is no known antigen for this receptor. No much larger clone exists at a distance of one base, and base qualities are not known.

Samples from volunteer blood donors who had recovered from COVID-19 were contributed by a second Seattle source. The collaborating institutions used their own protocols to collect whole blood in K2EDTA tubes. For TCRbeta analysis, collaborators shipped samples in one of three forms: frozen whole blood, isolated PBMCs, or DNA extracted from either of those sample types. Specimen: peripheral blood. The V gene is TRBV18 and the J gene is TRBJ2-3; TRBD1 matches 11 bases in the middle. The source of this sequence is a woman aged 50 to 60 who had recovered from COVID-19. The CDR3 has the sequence CASSSGTGGDTQYF. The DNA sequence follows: TGTGCCAGCTCATCCGGGACAGGGGGGGATACGCAGTATTTT. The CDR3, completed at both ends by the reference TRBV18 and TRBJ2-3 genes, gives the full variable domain NAGVMQNPRHLVRRRGQEARLRCSPMKGHSHVYWYRQLPEEGLKFMVYLQKENIIDESGMPKERFSAEFPKEGPSILRIQQVVRGDSAAYFCASSSGTGGDTQYFGPGTRLTVL.